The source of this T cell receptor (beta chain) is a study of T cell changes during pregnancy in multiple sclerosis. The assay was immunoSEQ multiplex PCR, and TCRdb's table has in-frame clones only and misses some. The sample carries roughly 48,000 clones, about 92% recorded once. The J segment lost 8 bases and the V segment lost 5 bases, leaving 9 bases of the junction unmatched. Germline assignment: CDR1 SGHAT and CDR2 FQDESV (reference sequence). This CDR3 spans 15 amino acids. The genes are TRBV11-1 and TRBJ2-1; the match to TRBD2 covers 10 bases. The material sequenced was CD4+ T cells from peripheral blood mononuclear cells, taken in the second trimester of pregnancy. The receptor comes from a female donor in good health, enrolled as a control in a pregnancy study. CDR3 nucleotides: TGTGCCAGCAGCCTAGGTCTAGCGGGAGTGGATGAGCAGTTCTTC. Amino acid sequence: CASSLGLAGVDEQFF.